The rows below give T cell receptor beta chains drawn from one sample of a study of T cell repertoires in cytomegalovirus infection. TCRdb re-called the reads through MiXCR, storing one row per CDR3 protein. The sample consists of 450,000 to 550,000 distinct CDR3 sequences, 16% of them appearing once. The sample comprised CD8+ T cells from PBMCs. The receptors come from a human donor in good health (CMV status not recorded). Some clones in this sample may be carry-over from other donors' samples. CDR3s include the opening cysteine and the closing phenylalanine or tryptophan. The D gene is left open where the match is weak. For some rows the clone size is stated as once, few or many, or as a class when expanded; others skip it.

J gene | CDR3 length | D gene | clone size | V gene | CDR3 DNA | CDR3 protein
TRBJ2-7 | 15 | - | - | TRBV27 | TGTGCCAGCAGTTTATTCCGGGGCCCAGATTACGAGCAGTACTTC | CASSLFRGPDYEQYF
TRBJ1-5 | 15 | - | many | TRBV7-9 | TGTGCCAGCAGCAGGGACACGGAACTCAATCAGCCCCAGCATTTT | CASSRDTELNQPQHF
TRBJ1-1 | 15 | - | few | TRBV6-1 | TGTGCCAGCAGTGCCTTGGACTCACCGGCGGCTGAAGCTTTCTTT | CASSALDSPAAEAFF
TRBJ2-2 | 14 | - | - | TRBV5-6 | TGTGCCAGCAGCTGGGGCTCGAACACCGGGGAGCTGTTTTTT | CASSWGSNTGELFF
TRBJ2-5 | 17 | TRBD1 | - | TRBV19 | TGTGCCAGTAGTAGGAGGGGACAGGGACGAGACCAAGAGACCCAGTACTTC | CASSRRGQGRDQETQYF
TRBJ1-6 | 13 | - | many | TRBV7-9 | TGTGCCAGCAGCGCAAACCCCAGTTCACCCCTCCACTTT | CASSANPSSPLHF
TRBJ2-5 | 20 | TRBD2 | - | TRBV12-3/TRBV12-4 | TGTGCCAGCAGTTTAGCGCGGGAGCGGCTAGCGGGAGGGCCCTCGGAGACCCAGTACTTC | CASSLARERLAGGPSETQYF
TRBJ1-3 | 14 | - | many | TRBV7-6 | TGTGCCAGCAGCCAAGGGGGCTCTGGAAACACCATATATTTT | CASSQGGSGNTIYF
TRBJ1-5 | 18 | TRBD1 | - | TRBV5-1 | TGCGCCAGCAGCTTGGCCCGTAGGGGGCCTGCGAGCAATCAGCCCCAGCATTTT | CASSLARRGPASNQPQHF
TRBJ1-2 | 11 | - | few | TRBV25-1 | TGTGCCAGCAGTACGATCTATGGCTACACCTTC | CASSTIYGYTF
TRBJ2-5 | 14 | - | few | TRBV28 | TGTGCCAGCAGTTTGGGCGGCGAGGGGGAGACCCAGTACTTC | CASSLGGEGETQYF
TRBJ2-7 | 15 | TRBD1 | many | TRBV4-2 | TGTGCCAGCAGCCAAGAACCCGACAGGGCCTACGAGCAGTACTTC | CASSQEPDRAYEQYF
TRBJ2-3 | 17 | TRBD2 | - | TRBV3-1 | TGTGCCAGCAGCCAAGATATGCTAGCGGGAGGACGGGATACGCAGTATTTT | CASSQDMLAGGRDTQYF
TRBJ2-1 | 16 | - | many | TRBV7-6 | TGTGCCAGCAGCTTAGGGGAGGTTCGATCCTACAATGAGCAGTTCTTC | CASSLGEVRSYNEQFF
TRBJ2-3 | 15 | - | - | TRBV5-1 | TGCGCCAGCAGCCACACTATGGGGGGCACAGATACGCAGTATTTT | CASSHTMGGTDTQYF
TRBJ2-3 | 16 | - | - | TRBV19 | TGTGCCAGTAGTATGGGCGGAGAAGGTAGCACAGATACGCAGTATTTT | CASSMGGEGSTDTQYF
TRBJ2-1 | 16 | TRBD1 | many | TRBV7-6 | TGTGCCAGCAGCTTCTCTACAGGGGTCTCCTACAATGAGCAGTTCTTC | CASSFSTGVSYNEQFF
TRBJ1-6 | 13 | TRBD1 | - | TRBV6-1 | TGTGCCAGCAGGGACAGGAATAATTCACCCCTCCACTTT | CASRDRNNSPLHF
TRBJ1-5 | 15 | - | many | TRBV28 | TGTGCCAGCAGTTTATACGGGCGGCCGCATCAGCCCCAGCATTTT | CASSLYGRPHQPQHF
TRBJ2-3 | 13 | - | few | TRBV4-2 | TGTGCCAGCAGCCAGTTAGACACAGATACGCAGTATTTT | CASSQLDTDTQYF
TRBJ1-5 | 16 | - | many | TRBV7-9 | TGTGCCAGCAGCGCCTATACAGGGAGGAATAGGGAGCCCCAGCATTTT | CASSAYTGRNREPQHF
TRBJ1-6 | 16 | - | many | TRBV11-2 | TGTGCCAGCAGCTTATGGGGCCAGAACTATAATTCACCCCTCCACTTT | CASSLWGQNYNSPLHF
TRBJ1-3 | 16 | - | once | TRBV19 | TGTGCCAGCCGCTCGCGCGACGGGGGTGGTGGAAACACCATATATTTT | CASRSRDGGGGNTIYF
TRBJ1-1 | 12 | TRBD1 | - | TRBV27 | TGTGCCAGCAGCCGGACAGGGGGCATCGCTTTCTTT | CASSRTGGIAFF
TRBJ1-2 | 15 | - | few | TRBV27 | TGTGCCAGCAGTTTATCCCTGGGAGGACGAGATGGCTACACCTTC | CASSLSLGGRDGYTF
TRBJ1-1 | 12 | - | many | TRBV27 | TGTGCCAGCAGACAGGGTAGTACTGAAGCTTTCTTT | CASRQGSTEAFF
TRBJ2-3 | 12 | - | - | TRBV20-1 | TGCAGTGCTGCCTGGACGAAAGATACGCAGTATTTT | CSAAWTKDTQYF